Listed below are T cell receptor beta chains from one sample, sequenced in a study of T-cell memory formation after mild COVID-19. TCRdb re-analysed the 5' RACE reads in MiXCR, keeping a single row per CDR3 protein. The table lists 400,000 to 500,000 distinct CDR3 sequences, approximately 24% of them singletons. The sample consisted of PBMCs or a T cell subset sorted from them (not recorded which). The receptor set was obtained from an adult woman who had mild COVID-19 (a few samples of this study predate the infection). Cell type and time point are not known. The CDR3 runs from the conserved cysteine through the conserved F or W. A D gene is named only where the DNA matches it firmly. Not all rows give a size; the values are once, few, many and, for expanded clones, a class.

d_gene	v_gene	abundance	j_gene	CDR3aa	CDR3nt
NA	TRBV6-6	NA	TRBJ1-2	CASSYGAGEDYGYTF	TGTGCCAGCAGTTACGGTGCGGGGGAGGACTATGGCTACACCTTC
TRBD1	TRBV6-2/TRBV6-3	NA	TRBJ2-5	CASSSGTGFFQETQYF	TGTGCCAGCAGTTCCGGGACAGGCTTCTTCCAAGAGACCCAGTACTTC
NA	TRBV19	few	TRBJ2-1	CATQSVYNEQFF	TGTGCCACCCAGTCCGTCTACAATGAGCAGTTCTTC
TRBD2	TRBV15	NA	TRBJ2-5	CATSRPAGVVETQYF	TGTGCCACCAGCAGGCCGGCGGGGGTCGTGGAGACCCAGTACTTC
TRBD2	TRBV6-6	few	TRBJ2-1	CASTMTSGRYNEQFF	TGTGCCAGCACCATGACTAGCGGGAGGTACAATGAGCAGTTCTTC
NA	TRBV2	few	TRBJ1-1	CATLREEENNEAFF	TGTGCCACCCTCAGGGAAGAGGAGAACAATGAAGCTTTCTTT
NA	TRBV6-5	few	TRBJ1-6	CASSYSGNSPLHF	TGTGCCAGCAGTTACTCGGGTAATTCACCCCTCCACTTT
NA	TRBV6-5	few	TRBJ2-2	CASRQHQYRLLNTGELFF	TGTGCCAGCAGACAACACCAATACAGACTCCTGAACACCGGGGAGCTGTTTTTT
NA	TRBV20-1	many	TRBJ2-1	CSASPRQGYNEQFF	TGCAGTGCTAGCCCCCGTCAGGGCTACAATGAGCAGTTCTTC
NA	TRBV19	few	TRBJ1-5	CASSIGYYSNQPQHF	TGTGCCAGTAGTATCGGTTACTATAGCAATCAGCCCCAGCATTTT
TRBD1	TRBV12-3/TRBV12-4	NA	TRBJ1-5	CASSTGQLGNQPQHF	TGTGCCAGCAGCACGGGACAGCTAGGGAATCAGCCCCAGCATTTT
NA	TRBV29-1	many	TRBJ2-3	CSVDLQYTDTQYF	TGCAGCGTTGACCTCCAGTACACAGATACGCAGTATTTT
TRBD2	TRBV20-1	few	TRBJ2-7	CSAREQIPSGRTYEQYF	TGCAGTGCTAGAGAGCAAATACCTAGCGGCAGAACCTACGAGCAGTACTTC
NA	TRBV27	NA	TRBJ2-1	CASSLGGEAGEQFF	TGTGCCAGCAGTTTAGGAGGGGAGGCGGGTGAGCAGTTCTTC
NA	TRBV2	NA	TRBJ1-1	CASSAGHFYTEAFF	TGTGCCAGCAGTGCAGGACACTTTTACACTGAAGCTTTCTTT
NA	TRBV5-1	NA	TRBJ1-6	CASSFGRRESLHF	TGCGCCAGCAGCTTTGGGCGTCGAGAATCCCTCCACTTT
NA	TRBV6-2/TRBV6-3	few	TRBJ1-1	CASSYFGAEAFF	TGTGCCAGCAGTTACTTCGGGGCTGAAGCTTTCTTT
NA	TRBV7-3	NA	TRBJ1-1	CASSLHPGNTEAFF	TGTGCCAGCAGCTTACACCCTGGGAACACTGAAGCTTTCTTT
NA	TRBV20-1	NA	TRBJ2-7	CSAKGETSDYF	TGCAGTGCTAAGGGGGAAACAAGTGACTACTTC
NA	TRBV11-3	NA	TRBJ1-2	CASSLGGMNGYTF	TGTGCCAGCAGCTTAGGGGGGATGAATGGCTACACCTTC
NA	TRBV27	NA	TRBJ2-1	CASSFGTGGVNEQFF	TGTGCCAGCAGTTTCGGGACGGGTGGGGTCAATGAGCAGTTCTTC
TRBD1	TRBV12-3/TRBV12-4	few	TRBJ2-6	CASTDRGGGANVLTF	TGTGCCAGCACTGACAGGGGTGGTGGGGCCAACGTCCTGACTTTC
NA	TRBV4-1	few	TRBJ2-7	CASSQDLSSYEQYF	TGCGCCAGCAGCCAAGATTTATCCTCCTACGAGCAGTACTTC
NA	TRBV7-3	few	TRBJ2-5	CASSSPPDGPQETQYF	TGTGCCAGCAGCTCACCTCCGGATGGGCCTCAAGAGACCCAGTACTTC
TRBD1	TRBV2	few	TRBJ1-1	CASSEGQGFGNTEAFF	TGTGCCAGCAGTGAAGGACAGGGGTTTGGGAACACTGAAGCTTTCTTT
TRBD1	TRBV27	few	TRBJ2-2	CASSFPPPGGGELFF	TGTGCCAGCAGTTTTCCCCCACCAGGGGGCGGGGAGCTGTTTTTT
NA	TRBV30	NA	TRBJ2-1	CAWSSQYEQFF	TGTGCCTGGAGTAGTCAGTATGAGCAGTTCTTC
NA	TRBV10-3	few	TRBJ2-7	CAISGGKPYEQYF	TGTGCCATCAGTGGGGGGAAACCCTACGAGCAGTACTTC
NA	TRBV9	few	TRBJ1-1	CASSPNGGSTEAFF	TGTGCCAGCAGCCCAAATGGAGGGAGCACTGAAGCTTTCTTT
NA	TRBV13	NA	TRBJ2-1	CASSPYRSFNGGEQFF	TGTGCCAGCAGCCCATACAGGAGTTTTAACGGGGGCGAGCAGTTCTTC
TRBD1	TRBV5-1	NA	TRBJ2-5	CASSQDRGRGETQYF	TGCGCCAGCAGCCAAGACAGGGGGCGCGGGGAGACCCAGTACTTC
NA	TRBV27	NA	TRBJ1-1	CASSSHPGRGNTEAFF	TGTGCCAGCAGTTCACACCCCGGGAGGGGGAACACTGAAGCTTTCTTT
NA	TRBV29-1	NA	TRBJ2-1	CSVERGINPQFF	TGCAGCGTTGAAAGGGGAATAAACCCTCAGTTCTTC
TRBD2	TRBV4-2	NA	TRBJ2-5	CASSQDISSGYQETQYF	TGTGCCAGCAGCCAAGATATTTCTAGCGGTTACCAAGAGACCCAGTACTTC
TRBD2	TRBV24-1	NA	TRBJ2-3	CATSDFYATSGSPDTQYF	TGTGCCACCAGTGATTTTTATGCGACTAGCGGGAGTCCAGATACGCAGTATTTT
TRBD2	TRBV7-9	NA	TRBJ2-3	CASSQPGPTSGHTDTQYF	TGTGCCAGCAGCCAACCCGGGCCGACTAGCGGGCACACAGATACGCAGTATTTT
NA	TRBV4-2	few	TRBJ2-3	CASSQASADTQYF	TGTGCCAGCAGCCAAGCTTCGGCGGATACGCAGTATTTT
TRBD1	TRBV7-9	NA	TRBJ2-1	CASSFSDRGGNEQFF	TGTGCCAGCAGCTTCTCGGACAGGGGGGGCAATGAGCAGTTCTTC
NA	TRBV7-8	NA	TRBJ1-1	CASSFAGSNTEAFF	TGTGCCAGCAGCTTCGCAGGGTCGAACACTGAAGCTTTCTTT
NA	TRBV7-6	NA	TRBJ1-4	CASCEVRGRCEKLFF	TGTGCCAGCTGCGAAGTACGGGGGAGGTGTGAAAAACTGTTTTTT
NA	TRBV2	NA	TRBJ2-1	CASSRLVYNEQFF	TGTGCCAGCAGCCGACTAGTCTACAATGAGCAGTTCTTC
NA	TRBV6-5	NA	TRBJ2-7	CASNGRKSSYEQYF	TGTGCCAGCAACGGACGGAAAAGCTCCTACGAGCAGTACTTC
NA	TRBV20-1	NA	TRBJ1-5	CSARGARHGNQPQHF	TGCAGTGCTAGGGGGGCGAGGCATGGCAATCAGCCCCAGCATTTT
NA	TRBV10-2	NA	TRBJ2-1	CASSEPPTFSYNEQFF	TGCGCCAGCAGTGAACCTCCCACCTTCTCCTACAATGAGCAGTTCTTC
NA	TRBV7-2	many	TRBJ2-5	CASSQGGLETQYF	TGTGCCAGCAGCCAGGGGGGCCTGGAGACCCAGTACTTC
NA	TRBV19	few	TRBJ2-7	CASSSSGVDYEQYF	TGTGCCAGTAGTTCATCGGGGGTCGATTACGAGCAGTACTTC
NA	TRBV6-2/TRBV6-3	NA	TRBJ2-7	CASTNGGNRASAYEQYF	TGTGCCAGCACCAATGGGGGAAACAGGGCTTCGGCCTACGAGCAGTACTTC
TRBD1	TRBV5-4	few	TRBJ1-5	CASSQTPGQGKHQPQHF	TGTGCCAGCAGCCAAACTCCGGGACAGGGGAAGCATCAGCCCCAGCATTTT
NA	TRBV5-1	few	TRBJ1-5	CASSLVGGHHQPQHF	TGCGCCAGCAGCTTGGTGGGGGGACATCATCAGCCCCAGCATTTT
NA	TRBV9	few	TRBJ2-3	CASSVGPGVGTDTQYF	TGTGCCAGCAGCGTAGGTCCGGGAGTGGGCACAGATACGCAGTATTTT
NA	TRBV5-1	NA	TRBJ1-1	CASSLGIRDTEAFF	TGCGCCAGCAGCTTGGGCATCAGGGACACTGAAGCTTTCTTT
NA	TRBV7-2	NA	TRBJ1-2	CANGGPYGYTF	TGTGCCAATGGGGGCCCCTATGGCTACACCTTC
TRBD2	TRBV12-3/TRBV12-4	NA	TRBJ2-2	CASSPFTGGQTGELFF	TGTGCCAGCAGCCCCTTCACGGGAGGGCAAACCGGGGAGCTGTTTTTT
NA	TRBV29-1	NA	TRBJ2-1	CSVDQLGEQFF	TGCAGCGTTGATCAGCTCGGCGAGCAGTTCTTC
NA	TRBV9	NA	TRBJ1-3	CASSVDFSGNTIYF	TGTGCCAGCAGCGTAGATTTCTCTGGAAACACCATATATTTT
NA	TRBV6-1	many	TRBJ2-2	CASSPDGDTGELFF	TGTGCCAGCAGCCCGGACGGCGACACCGGGGAGCTGTTTTTT
TRBD1	TRBV7-2	few	TRBJ1-2	CASSFDRASNGYTF	TGTGCCAGCAGCTTTGACAGGGCGAGCAATGGCTACACCTTC
NA	TRBV7-6	few	TRBJ1-1	CASSLQWAGGNTEAFF	TGTGCCAGCAGCTTACAGTGGGCGGGAGGCAACACTGAAGCTTTCTTT
NA	TRBV15	NA	TRBJ1-3	CATSRDRDFPGNTIYF	TGTGCCACCAGCAGAGATAGGGACTTCCCTGGAAACACCATATATTTT
TRBD1	TRBV12-3/TRBV12-4	NA	TRBJ2-3	CASSPPWTGAFTDTQYF	TGTGCCAGCAGTCCTCCTTGGACAGGGGCTTTCACAGATACGCAGTATTTT